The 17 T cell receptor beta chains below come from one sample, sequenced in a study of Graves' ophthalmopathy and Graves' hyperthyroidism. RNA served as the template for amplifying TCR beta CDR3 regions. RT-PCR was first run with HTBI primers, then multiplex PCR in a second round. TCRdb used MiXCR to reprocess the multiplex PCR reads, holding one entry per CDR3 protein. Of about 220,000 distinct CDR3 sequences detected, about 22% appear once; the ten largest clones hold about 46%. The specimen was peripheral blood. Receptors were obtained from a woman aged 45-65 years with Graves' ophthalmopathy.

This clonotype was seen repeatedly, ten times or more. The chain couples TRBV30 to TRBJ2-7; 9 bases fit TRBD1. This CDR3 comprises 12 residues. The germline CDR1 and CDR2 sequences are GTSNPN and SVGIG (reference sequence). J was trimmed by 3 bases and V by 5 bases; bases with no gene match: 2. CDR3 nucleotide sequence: TGTGCCTGGGCGGGACAGGGCTACGAGCAGTACTTC. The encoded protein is CAWAGQGYEQYF.

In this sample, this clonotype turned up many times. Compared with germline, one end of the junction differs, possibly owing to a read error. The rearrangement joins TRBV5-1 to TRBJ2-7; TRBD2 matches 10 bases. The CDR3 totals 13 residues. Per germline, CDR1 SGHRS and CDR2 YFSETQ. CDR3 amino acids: CASSLAGVYEQYF. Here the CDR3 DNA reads TGTGCCAGCAGTCTAGCGGGAGTATACGAGCAGTACTTC.

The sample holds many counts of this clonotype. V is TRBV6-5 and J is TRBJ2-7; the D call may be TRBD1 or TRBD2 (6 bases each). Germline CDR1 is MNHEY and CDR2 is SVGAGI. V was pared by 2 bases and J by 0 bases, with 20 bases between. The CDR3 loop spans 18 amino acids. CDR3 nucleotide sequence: TGTGCCAGCAGTTACAGGACTACAGGGTGGACGTCCTCCTACGAGCAGTACTTC. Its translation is CASSYRTTGWTSSYEQYF.

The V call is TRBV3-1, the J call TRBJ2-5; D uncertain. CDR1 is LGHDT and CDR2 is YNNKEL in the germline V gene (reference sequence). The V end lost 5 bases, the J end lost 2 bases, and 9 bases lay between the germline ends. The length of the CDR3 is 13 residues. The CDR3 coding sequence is TGTGCCAGCAGCACAATAGAGCAAGAGACCCAGTACTTC. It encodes CASSTIEQETQYF.

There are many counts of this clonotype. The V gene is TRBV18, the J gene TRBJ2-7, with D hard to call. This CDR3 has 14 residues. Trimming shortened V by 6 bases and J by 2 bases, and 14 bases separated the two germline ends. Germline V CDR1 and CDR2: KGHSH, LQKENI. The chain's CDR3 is CASSSNSDTYEQYF. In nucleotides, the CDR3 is TGTGCCAGCTCCTCCAACTCGGATACCTACGAGCAGTACTTC. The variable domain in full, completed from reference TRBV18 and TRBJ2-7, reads NAGVMQNPRHLVRRRGQEARLRCSPMKGHSHVYWYRQLPEEGLKFMVYLQKENIIDESGMPKERFSAEFPKEGPSILRIQQVVRGDSAAYFCASSSNSDTYEQYFGPGTRLTVT.

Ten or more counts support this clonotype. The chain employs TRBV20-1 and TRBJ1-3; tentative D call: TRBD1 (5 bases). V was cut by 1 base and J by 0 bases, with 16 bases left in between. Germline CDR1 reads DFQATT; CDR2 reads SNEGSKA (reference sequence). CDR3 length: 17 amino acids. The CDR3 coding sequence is TGCAGTGCTAGAGGAGGCGGGCGGGGGTTCTCTGGAAACACCATATATTTT. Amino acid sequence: CSARGGGRGFSGNTIYF.

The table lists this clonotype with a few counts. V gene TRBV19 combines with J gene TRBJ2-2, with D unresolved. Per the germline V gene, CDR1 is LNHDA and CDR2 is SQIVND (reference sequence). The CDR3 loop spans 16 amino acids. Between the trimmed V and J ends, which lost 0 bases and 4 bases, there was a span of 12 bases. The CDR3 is CASSIDGKGLTGELFF. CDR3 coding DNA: TGTGCCAGTAGTATAGATGGGAAAGGTCTCACCGGGGAGCTGTTTTTT.

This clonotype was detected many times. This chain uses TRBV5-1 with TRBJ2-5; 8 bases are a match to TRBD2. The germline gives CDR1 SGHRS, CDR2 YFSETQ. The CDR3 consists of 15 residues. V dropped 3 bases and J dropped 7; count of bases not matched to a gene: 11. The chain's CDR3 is CASSSTAGAPGTQYF. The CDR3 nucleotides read TGCGCCAGCAGCTCCACAGCGGGAGCCCCAGGGACCCAGTACTTC.

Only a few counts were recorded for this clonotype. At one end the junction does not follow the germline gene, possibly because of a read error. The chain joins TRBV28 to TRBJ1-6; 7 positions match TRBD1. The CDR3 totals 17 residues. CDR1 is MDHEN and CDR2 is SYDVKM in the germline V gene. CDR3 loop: CASRFLPGGSYNSPLHF. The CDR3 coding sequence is TGTGCCAGCCGTTTTTTGCCAGGGGGATCCTATAATTCACCCCTCCACTTT. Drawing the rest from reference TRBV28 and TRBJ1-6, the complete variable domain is DVKVTQSSRYLVKRTGEKVFLECVQDMDHENMFWYRQDPGLGLRLIYFSYDVKMKEKGDIPEGYSVSREKKERFSLILESASTNQTSMYLCASRFLPGGSYNSPLHFGNGTRLTVT.

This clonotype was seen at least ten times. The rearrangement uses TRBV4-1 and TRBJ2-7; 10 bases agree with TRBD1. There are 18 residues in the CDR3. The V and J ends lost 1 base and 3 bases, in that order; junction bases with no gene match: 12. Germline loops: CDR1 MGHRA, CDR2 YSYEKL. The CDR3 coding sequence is TGCGCCAGCAGCCAAGCGGCGGACAGGGGGTACCAAGGCTACGAGCAGTACTTC. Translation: CASSQAADRGYQGYEQYF.

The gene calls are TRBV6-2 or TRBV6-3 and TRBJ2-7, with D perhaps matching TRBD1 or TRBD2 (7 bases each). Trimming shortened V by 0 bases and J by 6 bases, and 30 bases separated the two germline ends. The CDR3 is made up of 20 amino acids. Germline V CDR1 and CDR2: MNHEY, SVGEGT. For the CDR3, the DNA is TGTGCCAGCAGTTACTCTACAGGGGCCAGGGGTAGCGGGCCCCGAGGCGAGCAGTACTTC. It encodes CASSYSTGARGSGPRGEQYF.

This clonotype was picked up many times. CDR3 region: CASSQSGTTHGYTF. DNA of the CDR3: TGTGCCAGCAGCCAATCCGGGACCACCCATGGCTACACCTTC. The chain carries TRBV16 and TRBJ1-2; TRBD1 is a possible D gene (5 bases). From germline, CDR1 is KGHSY and CDR2 FQNENV. V lost 0 bases, J lost 6 bases, and 11 bases lay in between. The CDR3 runs to 14 residues.

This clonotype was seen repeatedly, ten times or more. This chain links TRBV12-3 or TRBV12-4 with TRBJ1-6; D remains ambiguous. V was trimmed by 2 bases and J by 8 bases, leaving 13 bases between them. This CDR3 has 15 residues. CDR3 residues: CASSLSSRQYSPLHF. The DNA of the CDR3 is TGTGCCAGCAGTTTATCCAGCCGTCAGTATTCACCCCTCCACTTT.

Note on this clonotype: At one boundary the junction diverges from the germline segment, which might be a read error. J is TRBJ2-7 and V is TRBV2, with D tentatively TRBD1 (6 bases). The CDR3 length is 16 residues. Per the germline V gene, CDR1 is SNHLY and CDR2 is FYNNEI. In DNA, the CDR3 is TGTGCCGGCAGTGAGGGGGAGCCGCCCATATCCTACGAGCAGTACTTC. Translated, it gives CAGSEGEPPISYEQYF. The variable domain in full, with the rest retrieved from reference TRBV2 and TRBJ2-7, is EPEVTQTPSHQVTQMGQEVILRCVPISNHLYFYWYRQILGQKVEFLVSFYNNEISEKSEIFDDQFSVERPDGSNFTLKIRSTKLEDSAMYFCAGSEGEPPISYEQYFGPGTRLTVT.

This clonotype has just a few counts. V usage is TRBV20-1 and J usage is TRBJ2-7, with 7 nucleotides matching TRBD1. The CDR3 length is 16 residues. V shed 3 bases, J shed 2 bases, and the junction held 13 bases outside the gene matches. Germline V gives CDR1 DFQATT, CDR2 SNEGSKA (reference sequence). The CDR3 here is CSARDFITGTAYEQYF. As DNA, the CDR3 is TGCAGTGCTAGGGACTTCATTACCGGGACAGCCTACGAGCAGTACTTC.

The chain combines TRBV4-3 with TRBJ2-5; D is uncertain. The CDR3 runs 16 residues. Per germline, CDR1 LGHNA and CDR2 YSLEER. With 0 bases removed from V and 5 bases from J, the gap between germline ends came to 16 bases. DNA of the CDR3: TGCGCCAGCAGCCAAGACGTGGATTCCTATCGGGAGACCCAGTACTTC. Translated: CASSQDVDSYRETQYF.

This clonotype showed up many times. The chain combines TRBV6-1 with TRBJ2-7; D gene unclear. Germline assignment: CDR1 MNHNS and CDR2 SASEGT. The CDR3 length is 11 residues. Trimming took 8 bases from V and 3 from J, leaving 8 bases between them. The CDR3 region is CASGGFYEQYF. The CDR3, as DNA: TGTGCCAGCGGTGGCTTCTACGAGCAGTACTTC.